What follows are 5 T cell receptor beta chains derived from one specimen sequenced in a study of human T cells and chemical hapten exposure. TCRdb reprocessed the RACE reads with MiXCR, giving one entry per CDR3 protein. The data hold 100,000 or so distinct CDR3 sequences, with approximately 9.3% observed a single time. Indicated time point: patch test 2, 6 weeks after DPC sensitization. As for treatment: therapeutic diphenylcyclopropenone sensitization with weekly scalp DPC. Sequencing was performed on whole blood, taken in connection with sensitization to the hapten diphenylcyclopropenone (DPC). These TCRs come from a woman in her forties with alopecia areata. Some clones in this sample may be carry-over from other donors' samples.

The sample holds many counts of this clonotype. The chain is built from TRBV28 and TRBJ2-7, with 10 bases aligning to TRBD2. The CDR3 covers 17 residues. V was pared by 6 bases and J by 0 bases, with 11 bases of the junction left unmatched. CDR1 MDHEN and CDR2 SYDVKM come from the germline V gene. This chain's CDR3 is CASRDDFGLAVSYEQYF. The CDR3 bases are TGTGCCAGCAGGGACGACTTTGGACTAGCGGTCTCCTACGAGCAGTACTTC.

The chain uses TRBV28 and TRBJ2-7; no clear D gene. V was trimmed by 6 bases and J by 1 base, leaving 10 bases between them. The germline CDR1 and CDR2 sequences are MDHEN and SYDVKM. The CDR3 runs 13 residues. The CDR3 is CASSRFASYEQYF. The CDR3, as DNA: TGTGCCAGCAGCCGGTTCGCTTCCTACGAGCAGTACTTC.

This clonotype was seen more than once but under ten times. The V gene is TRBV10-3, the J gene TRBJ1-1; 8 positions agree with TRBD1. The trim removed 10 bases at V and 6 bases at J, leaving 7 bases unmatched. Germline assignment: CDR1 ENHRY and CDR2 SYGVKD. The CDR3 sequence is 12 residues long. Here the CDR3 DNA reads TGTGCCACCCAGGGACAGGCAGCTGAAGCTTTCTTT. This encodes CATQGQAAEAFF.

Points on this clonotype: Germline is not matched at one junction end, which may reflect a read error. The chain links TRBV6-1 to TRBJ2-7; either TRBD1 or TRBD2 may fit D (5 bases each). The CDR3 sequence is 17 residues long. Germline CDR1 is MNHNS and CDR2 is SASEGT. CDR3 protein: CACRSGQWGSFPTEQYF. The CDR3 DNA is TGTGCCTGCAGATCAGGCCAATGGGGGTCCTTCCCGACCGAGCAGTACTTC.

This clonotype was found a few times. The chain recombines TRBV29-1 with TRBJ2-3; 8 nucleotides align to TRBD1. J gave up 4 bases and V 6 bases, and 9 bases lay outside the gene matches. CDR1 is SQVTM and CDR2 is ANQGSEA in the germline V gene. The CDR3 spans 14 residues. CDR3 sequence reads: CSVGRGHTADTQYF. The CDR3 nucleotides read TGCAGCGTGGGCAGGGGGCATACAGCAGATACGCAGTATTTT.